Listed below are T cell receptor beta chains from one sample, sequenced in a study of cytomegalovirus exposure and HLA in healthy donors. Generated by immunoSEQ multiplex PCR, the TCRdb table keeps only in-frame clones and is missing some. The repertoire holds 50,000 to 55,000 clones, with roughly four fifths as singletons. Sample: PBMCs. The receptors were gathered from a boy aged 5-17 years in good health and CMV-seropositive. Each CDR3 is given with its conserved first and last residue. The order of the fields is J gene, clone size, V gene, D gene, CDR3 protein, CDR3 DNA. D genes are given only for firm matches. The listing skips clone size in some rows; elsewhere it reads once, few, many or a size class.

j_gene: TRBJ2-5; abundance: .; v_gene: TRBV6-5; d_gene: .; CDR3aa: CASSYTGQEGETQYF; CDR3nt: TGTGCCAGCAGTTACACGGGGCAGGAGGGAGAGACCCAGTACTTC
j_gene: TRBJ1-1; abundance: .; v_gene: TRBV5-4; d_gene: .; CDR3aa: CASSFGNTEAFF; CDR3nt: TGTGCCAGCAGCTTCGGGAACACTGAAGCTTTCTTT
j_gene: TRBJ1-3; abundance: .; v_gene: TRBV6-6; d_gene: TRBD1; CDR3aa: CASSPRDRSRNTIYF; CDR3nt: TGTGCCAGCAGCCCCCGGGACAGGTCAAGGAACACCATATATTTT
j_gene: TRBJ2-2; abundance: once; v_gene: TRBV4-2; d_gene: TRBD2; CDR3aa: CASSQDMASGNTGELFF; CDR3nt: TGTGCCAGCAGCCAAGATATGGCTAGCGGGAACACCGGGGAGCTGTTTTTT
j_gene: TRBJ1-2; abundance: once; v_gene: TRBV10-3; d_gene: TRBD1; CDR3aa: CAISESSFHSFTTGNPFRF; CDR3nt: TGTGCCATCAGTGAGTCCAGCTTCCACTCGTTCACGACAGGGAACCCCTTCCGCTTC
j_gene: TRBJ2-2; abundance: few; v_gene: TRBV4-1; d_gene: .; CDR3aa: CASSLSPGNTGELFF; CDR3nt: TGCGCCAGCAGCCTCTCCCCCGGGAACACCGGGGAGCTGTTTTTT
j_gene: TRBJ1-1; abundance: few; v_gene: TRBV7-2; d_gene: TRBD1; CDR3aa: CASSFYRGRGTEAFF; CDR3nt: TGTGCCAGCAGCTTCTACAGGGGGCGCGGAACTGAAGCTTTCTTT
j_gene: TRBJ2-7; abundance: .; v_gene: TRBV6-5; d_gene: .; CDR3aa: CASSRDSPRAYEQYF; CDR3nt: TGTGCCAGCAGTCGGGACTCGCCGAGGGCCTACGAGCAGTACTTC
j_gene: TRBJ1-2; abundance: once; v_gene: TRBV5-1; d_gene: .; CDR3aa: CASRHTDYGYTF; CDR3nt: TGCGCCAGCAGACACACCGACTATGGCTACACCTTC
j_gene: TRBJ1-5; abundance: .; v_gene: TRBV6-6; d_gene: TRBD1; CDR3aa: CASSTQGELGQPQHF; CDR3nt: TGTGCCAGCAGTACCCAGGGGGAACTGGGGCAGCCCCAGCATTTT
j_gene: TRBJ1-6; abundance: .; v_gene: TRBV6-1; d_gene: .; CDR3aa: CASSVQGVSPLHF; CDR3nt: TGTGCCAGCAGTGTACAGGGAGTCTCACCCCTCCACTTT
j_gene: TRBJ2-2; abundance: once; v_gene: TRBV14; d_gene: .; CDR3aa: CASSSLRQGGTGELFF; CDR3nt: TGTGCCAGCAGCTCACTACGGCAGGGGGGCACCGGGGAGCTGTTTTTT
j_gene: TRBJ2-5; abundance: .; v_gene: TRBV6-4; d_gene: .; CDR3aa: CASSDNSGETQYF; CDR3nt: TGTGCCAGCAGTGACAACAGCGGCGAGACCCAGTACTTC
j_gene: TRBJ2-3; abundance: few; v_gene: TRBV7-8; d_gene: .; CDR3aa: CASSLGVSRTDTQYF; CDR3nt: TGTGCCAGCAGCTTAGGCGTTAGCCGCACAGATACGCAGTATTTT
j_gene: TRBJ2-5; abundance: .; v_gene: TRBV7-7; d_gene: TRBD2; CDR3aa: CASSPTGTTGETQYF; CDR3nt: TGTGCTAGCAGCCCTACCGGGACTACCGGGGAGACCCAGTACTTC
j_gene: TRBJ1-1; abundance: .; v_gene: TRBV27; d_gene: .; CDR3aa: CASSSRGANTEAFF; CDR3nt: TGTGCCAGCAGTTCCAGGGGAGCGAACACTGAAGCTTTCTTT
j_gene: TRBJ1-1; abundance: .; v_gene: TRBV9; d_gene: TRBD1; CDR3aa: CASSVVGGQEGNTEAFF; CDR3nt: TGTGCCAGCAGCGTAGTTGGGGGACAGGAGGGGAACACTGAAGCTTTCTTT
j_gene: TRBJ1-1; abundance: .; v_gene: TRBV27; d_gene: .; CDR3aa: CASSQALEYAEAFF; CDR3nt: TGTGCCAGCAGTCAGGCCCTTGAATATGCTGAAGCTTTCTTT
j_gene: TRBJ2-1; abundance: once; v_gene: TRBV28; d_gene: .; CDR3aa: CASSFKGSTYNEQFF; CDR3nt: TGTGCCAGCAGTTTCAAGGGGTCCACCTACAATGAGCAGTTCTTC
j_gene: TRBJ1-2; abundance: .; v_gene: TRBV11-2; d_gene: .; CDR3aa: CASSLYPGYTF; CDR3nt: TGTGCCAGCAGCTTGTATCCTGGCTACACCTTC
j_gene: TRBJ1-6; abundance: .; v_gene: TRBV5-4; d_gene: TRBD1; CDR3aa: CASSDRGALNSPLHF; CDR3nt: TGTGCCAGCAGCGACAGGGGCGCCCTGAATTCACCCCTCCACTTT
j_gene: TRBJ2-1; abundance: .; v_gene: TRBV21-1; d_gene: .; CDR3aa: CASVGVRRNEQFF; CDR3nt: TGTGCCAGCGTAGGGGTCCGTAGAAATGAGCAGTTCTTC
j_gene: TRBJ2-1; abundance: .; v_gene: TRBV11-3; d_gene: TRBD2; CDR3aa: CASSSVSGGPNEQFF; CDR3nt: TGTGCCAGCAGCTCCGTTAGCGGGGGACCCAATGAGCAGTTCTTC
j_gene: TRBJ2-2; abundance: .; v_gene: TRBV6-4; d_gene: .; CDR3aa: CASSDVGGSSRTGELFF; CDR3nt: TGTGCCAGCAGTGACGTCGGAGGGTCCTCAAGGACCGGGGAGCTGTTTTTT
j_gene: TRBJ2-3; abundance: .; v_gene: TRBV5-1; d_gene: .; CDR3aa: CASLDRSDTQYF; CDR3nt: TGCGCCAGCCTTGACAGGTCAGATACGCAGTATTTT
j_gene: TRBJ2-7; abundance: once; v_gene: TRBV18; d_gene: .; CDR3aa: CASSPGGTENYEQYF; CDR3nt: TGTGCCAGCTCACCAGGGGGGACAGAGAACTACGAGCAGTACTTC